This entry lists 22 T cell receptor beta chains sequenced from one sample in a study of T-cell reconstitution after alpha-beta-depleted transplantation in children. Molecular barcoding with unique molecular identifiers was used for the TCRbeta library. TCRdb reprocessed the PCR reads with MiXCR, giving one entry per CDR3 protein. The sample contains hundreds of thousands of distinct CDR3 sequences, around 20% of which appear only once. Sequenced here: PBMCs from the stem cell graft donor, sampled from the stem cell graft. These receptors were obtained from a human donor who donated a stem cell graft to a child with acute lymphoblastic leukemia.

A remark on this clonotype: The conserved phenylalanine or tryptophan normally closing the CDR3 is absent here, so this likely arose from a read error. The chain employs TRBV7-9 and TRBJ2-7, with 10 bases identical to TRBD2. J lost 3 bases, V lost 3 bases, and 8 bases had no gene match. This CDR3 has 16 amino acids. The germline gives CDR1 SEHNR, CDR2 FQNEAQ (reference sequence). The CDR3 reads CASSFLAGVADYEQYL. The CDR3 coding sequence is TGTGCCAGCAGCTTCCTAGCGGGAGTAGCTGACTACGAGCAGTACTTG.

V gene TRBV12-3 or TRBV12-4 combines with J gene TRBJ1-2; 7 nucleotides agree with TRBD1. The V and J ends lost 6 bases and 5 bases, in that order; junction bases with no gene match: 18. The CDR3 sequence is 17 residues long. The CDR3 reads CASSSGDRARWGYGYTF. The CDR3 DNA is TGTGCCAGCAGCTCGGGGGACAGAGCCCGGTGGGGGTATGGCTACACCTTC.

The V and J genes are TRBV6-5 and TRBJ2-7; no clear D gene. The CDR3 length is 12 residues. Between the trimmed V and J ends, which lost 6 bases and 9 bases, there was a span of 15 bases. CDR1 is MNHEY and CDR2 is SVGAGI in the germline V gene. The CDR3 reads CASRNPRSGQYF. The CDR3 nucleotides read TGTGCCAGCAGAAACCCCAGATCGGGGCAGTACTTC.

The sample holds a few counts of this clonotype. The rearrangement links TRBV5-1 to TRBJ1-2; unclear D gene. Between the trimmed V and J ends, which lost 4 bases and 5 bases, there was a span of 18 bases. Germline V CDR1 and CDR2: SGHRS, YFSETQ. The CDR3 spans 15 residues. The chain's CDR3 is CASSPLDGRSYGYTF. The DNA of the CDR3 is TGCGCCAGCAGCCCCCTCGACGGTCGGAGTTATGGCTACACCTTC.

As for this clonotype: A read error may produce the germline difference seen at one junction end. The chain joins TRBV15 to TRBJ2-5; D may be TRBD2 (5 bases). CDR1 is LNHNV and CDR2 is YYDKDF in the germline V gene (reference sequence). CDR3 size: 17 residues. The CDR3 is CVTSRDLGPGFQETQYF. In DNA form, the CDR3 reads TGTGTCACCAGCAGAGATCTGGGCCCGGGGTTCCAAGAGACCCAGTACTTC.

This clonotype was detected only a few times. The chain couples TRBV7-6 to TRBJ2-7, with D perhaps TRBD2 (5 bases). Germline loops: CDR1 SGHVS, CDR2 FNYEAQ. The length of the CDR3 is 15 residues. V was trimmed by 1 base and J by 9 bases, leaving 19 bases between them. DNA of the CDR3: TGTGCCAGCAGCTTAGGCGCTAGCTCACCGGTGGGGCAGTACTTC. Translation: CASSLGASSPVGQYF.

The chain recombines TRBV12-3 or TRBV12-4 with TRBJ1-1; 11 nucleotides match TRBD1. V was clipped by 4 bases and J by 6 bases; unmatched bases: 4. This CDR3 is built from 14 residues. This CDR3 is CASSSRTGGSEAFF. CDR3 in DNA: TGTGCCAGCAGTTCCCGGACAGGGGGCTCTGAAGCTTTCTTT.

This sequence joins TRBV9 and TRBJ2-2, with a possible D match to TRBD1 (5 bases). CDR1 is SGDLS and CDR2 is YYNGEE in the germline V gene. The V end lost 6 bases, the J end lost 0 bases, and 15 bases lay between the germline ends. This CDR3 has 16 residues. The DNA of the CDR3 is TGTGCCAGCATGGCAGGGTCCCAACCGAACACCGGGGAGCTGTTTTTT. Its protein product is CASMAGSQPNTGELFF.

This clonotype was picked up a small number of times. V is TRBV5-1 and J is TRBJ2-7; D call uncertain. Germline values: CDR1 SGHRS, CDR2 YFSETQ. V gave up 4 bases and J gave up 0 bases, with 20 bases separating them. This CDR3 comprises 17 residues. CDR3 loop: CASSIDLRNTDSYEQYF. DNA for the CDR3: TGCGCCAGCAGCATCGACTTACGCAACACTGACTCCTACGAGCAGTACTTC.

This clonotype was found a few times. The chain recombines TRBV7-2 with TRBJ1-1; the D gene is possibly TRBD1 (6 bases). The CDR3 extends over 16 amino acids. The V and J ends lost 6 bases and 1 base respectively, with 18 bases between them. Germline loops: CDR1 SGHTA, CDR2 FQGNSA. CDR3 in DNA: TGTGCCAGCAGTCAATGGGGGCGGGGACGGAACACTGAAGCTTTCTTT. This gives the protein CASSQWGRGRNTEAFF.

This clonotype was counted only a few times. The chain carries TRBV5-6 and TRBJ2-1; the D gene is possibly TRBD1 (6 bases). The V end lost 4 bases, the J end lost 4 bases, and 24 bases lay between the germline ends. This CDR3 region has 18 residues. The germline V gene encodes CDR1 SGHDT and CDR2 YYEEEE. CDR3 amino acids: CASSPTTQGRGGYNEQFF. CDR3 bases: TGTGCCAGCAGCCCGACTACTCAGGGTAGAGGGGGATACAATGAGCAGTTCTTC.

This chain links TRBV7-9 with TRBJ2-1, with no clear D. With 1 base removed from V and 10 bases from J, the gap between germline ends came to 14 bases. The CDR3 runs 14 residues. Germline assignment: CDR1 SEHNR and CDR2 FQNEAQ (reference sequence). The CDR3 sequence is CASSLGLTLSEQFF. CDR3 nucleotide sequence: TGTGCCAGCAGCTTAGGGCTCACTCTGTCGGAGCAGTTCTTC.

The chain recombines TRBV28 with TRBJ2-1; TRBD2 matches 11 bases. The CDR3 has 16 residues. J lost 7 bases, V lost 3 bases, and 8 bases had no gene match. Germline V gives CDR1 MDHEN, CDR2 SYDVKM. CDR3 bases: TGTGCCAGCAGTTTTAGCGGGAGGGCCGGGTTAAATGAGCAGTTCTTC. Its protein is CASSFSGRAGLNEQFF.

This clonotype was counted many times. The chain joins TRBV30 to TRBJ1-5; D is possibly TRBD1 (5 bases). Trimming removed 2 bases at V and 1 base at J, with 27 bases between. The V gene's germline CDR1 is GTSNPN and CDR2 SVGIG (reference sequence). The CDR3 runs 20 residues. The CDR3 sequence: CAWSPSLKRTSSGSNQPQHF. The CDR3 nucleotides read TGTGCCTGGAGTCCTTCACTCAAGAGGACAAGCTCGGGGAGCAATCAGCCCCAGCATTTT.

This clonotype was counted a few times. The chain joins TRBV7-8 to TRBJ1-5, with 7 bases that match TRBD1. CDR3 length equals 14 residues. The V and J ends lost 4 bases and 11 bases, in that order; junction bases with no gene match: 11. Germline CDR1 and CDR2: SGHVS and FQNEAQ. The CDR3 sequence is CASSSTQGWGTQHF. Written as DNA, the CDR3 is TGTGCCAGCAGCTCAACACAGGGGTGGGGGACCCAGCATTTT.

The chain has TRBV11-2 and TRBJ1-2; D not certain. The CDR3 consists of 13 residues. Trimming cost V 6 bases and J 8 bases, with 16 bases left between them. CDR1 and CDR2 (germline): SGHAT, FQNNGV. The CDR3 DNA sequence: TGTGCCAGCAGTTTGGCCCCCCCCGAGGGCTACACCTTC. Amino acids: CASSLAPPEGYTF.

The sample holds a few counts of this clonotype. This sequence joins TRBV12-3 or TRBV12-4 and TRBJ2-2, with TRBD2 matching over 15 bases. Trimming cost V 6 bases and J 5 bases; bases outside gene matches: 4. The CDR3 extends over 16 amino acids. The DNA of the CDR3 is TGTGCCAGCAGCCGGACTAGCGGGAGGGCGACCGGGGAGCTGTTTTTT. Translation: CASSRTSGRATGELFF.

The CDR3 loop reads CASSPRTKETQYF. The CDR3 nucleotides are TGTGCCAGCAGCCCTCGGACCAAAGAGACCCAGTACTTC. The V gene is TRBV12-3 or TRBV12-4, the J gene TRBJ2-5; D gene uncertain. V was trimmed by 6 bases and J by 3 bases, leaving 11 bases between them. This CDR3 region has 13 residues.

The chain uses TRBV5-1 and TRBJ2-7; the match to TRBD2 covers 10 bases. Germline lookup yields CDR1 SGHRS and CDR2 YFSETQ. The V segment lost 0 bases and the J segment 5 bases; nucleotides outside the gene matches: 5. CDR3 length equals 15 residues. The CDR3: CASSLVLAGVDEQYF. For the CDR3, the DNA is TGCGCCAGCAGCTTGGTTCTAGCGGGAGTAGACGAGCAGTACTTC.

There are a few counts of this clonotype. The J gene is TRBJ1-4, the V gene TRBV20-1, with TRBD1 as a possible D gene (6 bases). The CDR3 sequence is 17 residues long. Deletions cut 0 bases from V and 5 bases from J, with 19 bases between. CDR1 DFQATT and CDR2 SNEGSKA come from the germline V gene (reference sequence). CDR3 residues: CSARDWSGNRVNEKLFF. The CDR3 DNA reads as TGCAGTGCTAGAGATTGGAGTGGGAACAGGGTAAATGAAAAACTGTTTTTT.

The chain recombines TRBV4-2 with TRBJ2-7, with D unclear. Germline lookup yields CDR1 LGHNA and CDR2 YNFKEQ. The CDR3 has 14 amino acids. V was cut by 4 bases and J by 3 bases, with 13 bases left in between. The CDR3, as DNA: TGTGCCAGCAGCCCCGGTTCCCTGTTCTACGAGCAGTACTTC. It codes for CASSPGSLFYEQYF.

The chain has TRBV5-1 and TRBJ2-3; tentative D call: TRBD2 (5 bases). Germline assignment: CDR1 SGHRS and CDR2 YFSETQ. V lost 0 bases and J 4 bases, leaving 9 bases between the germline ends. The CDR3 has 14 amino acids. The CDR3 sequence is CASSLETTADTQYF. The DNA of the CDR3 is TGCGCCAGCAGCTTGGAGACTACGGCAGATACGCAGTATTTT.